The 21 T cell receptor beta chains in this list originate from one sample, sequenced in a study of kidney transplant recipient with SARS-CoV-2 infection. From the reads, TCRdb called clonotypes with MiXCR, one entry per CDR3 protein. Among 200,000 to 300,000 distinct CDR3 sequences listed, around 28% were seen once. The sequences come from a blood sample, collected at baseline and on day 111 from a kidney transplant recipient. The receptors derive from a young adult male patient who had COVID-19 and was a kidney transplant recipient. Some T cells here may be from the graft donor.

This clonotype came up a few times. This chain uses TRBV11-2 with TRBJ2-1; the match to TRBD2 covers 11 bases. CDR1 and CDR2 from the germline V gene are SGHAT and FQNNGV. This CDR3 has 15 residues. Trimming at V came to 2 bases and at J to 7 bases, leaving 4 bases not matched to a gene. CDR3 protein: CASSLPRTSGNEQFF. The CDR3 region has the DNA TGTGCCAGCAGCTTACCTCGGACTAGCGGGAATGAGCAGTTCTTC.

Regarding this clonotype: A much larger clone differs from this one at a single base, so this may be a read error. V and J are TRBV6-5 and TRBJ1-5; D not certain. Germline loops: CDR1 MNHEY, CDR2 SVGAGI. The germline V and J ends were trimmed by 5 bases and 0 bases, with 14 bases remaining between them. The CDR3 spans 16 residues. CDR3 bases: TGTGCCAGCAGTGGCAGTGGATCCTTTAGCAATCAGCCCCAGCATTTT. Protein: CASSGSGSFSNQPQHF.

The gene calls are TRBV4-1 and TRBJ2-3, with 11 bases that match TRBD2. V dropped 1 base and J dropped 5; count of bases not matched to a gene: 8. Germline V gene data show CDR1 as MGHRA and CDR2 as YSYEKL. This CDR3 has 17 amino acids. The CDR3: CASSQAQLAGEGDTQYF. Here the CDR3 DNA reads TGCGCCAGCAGCCAAGCCCAACTAGCGGGGGAGGGAGATACGCAGTATTTT.

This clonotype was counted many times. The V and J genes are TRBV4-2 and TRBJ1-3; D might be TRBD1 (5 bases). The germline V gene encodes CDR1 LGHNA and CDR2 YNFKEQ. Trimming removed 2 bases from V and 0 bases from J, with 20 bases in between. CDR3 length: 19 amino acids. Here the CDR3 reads CASSQKPPQGLSSGNTIYF. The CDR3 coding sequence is TGTGCCAGCAGCCAAAAGCCACCGCAGGGATTGAGCTCTGGAAACACCATATATTTT.

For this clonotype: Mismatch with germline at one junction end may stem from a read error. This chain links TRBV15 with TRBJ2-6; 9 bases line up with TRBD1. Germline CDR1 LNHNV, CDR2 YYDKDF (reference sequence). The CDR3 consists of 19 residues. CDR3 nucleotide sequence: TGTGCCACCAGCTCCACGGACAGGGGATTTCGGTCTGGGGCCAGCGTCCTGACTTTC. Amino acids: CATSSTDRGFRSGASVLTF.

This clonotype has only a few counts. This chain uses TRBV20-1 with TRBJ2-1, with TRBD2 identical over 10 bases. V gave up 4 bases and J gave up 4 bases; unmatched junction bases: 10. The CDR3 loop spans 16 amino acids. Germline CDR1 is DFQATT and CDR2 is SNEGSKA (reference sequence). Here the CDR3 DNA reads TGCAGTGCTATACCCCACCTAGCGGGAGAGTACAATGAGCAGTTCTTC. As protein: CSAIPHLAGEYNEQFF.

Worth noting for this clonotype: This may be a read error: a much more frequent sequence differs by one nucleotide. The chain's CDR3 is CASSQQAAGEQYF. The CDR3 nucleotides read TGTGCCAGCAGCCAACAGGCCGCTGGGGAGCAGTACTTC. The chain links TRBV7-6 to TRBJ2-7; a weak D match, TRBD1 (5 bases). The germline V gene encodes CDR1 SGHVS and CDR2 FNYEAQ. Trimming took off 5 bases at V and 7 bases at J, with 15 bases between the two ends. The CDR3 spans 13 residues. Together with reference TRBV7-6 and TRBJ2-7, the CDR3 gives the full variable domain: GAGVSQSPRYKVTKRGQDVALRCDPISGHVSLYWYRQALGQGPEFLTYFNYEAQQDKSGLPNDRFSAERPEGSISTLTIQRTEQRDSAMYRCASSQQAAGEQYFGPGTRLTVT.

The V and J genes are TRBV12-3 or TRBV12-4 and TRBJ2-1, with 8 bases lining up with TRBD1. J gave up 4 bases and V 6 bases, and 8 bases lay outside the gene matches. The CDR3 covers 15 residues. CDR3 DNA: TGTGCCAGCAGCCCAGGACAGGGACCGTACAATGAGCAGTTCTTC. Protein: CASSPGQGPYNEQFF.

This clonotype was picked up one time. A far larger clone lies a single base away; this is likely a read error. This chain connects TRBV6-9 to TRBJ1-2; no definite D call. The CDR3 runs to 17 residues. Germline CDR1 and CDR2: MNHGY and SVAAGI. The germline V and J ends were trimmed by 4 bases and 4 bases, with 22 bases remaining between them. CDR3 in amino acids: CASSSTDPMRKTYGYTF. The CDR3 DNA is TGTGCCAGCAGTTCCACTGACCCTATGCGAAAGACCTATGGCTACACCTTC.

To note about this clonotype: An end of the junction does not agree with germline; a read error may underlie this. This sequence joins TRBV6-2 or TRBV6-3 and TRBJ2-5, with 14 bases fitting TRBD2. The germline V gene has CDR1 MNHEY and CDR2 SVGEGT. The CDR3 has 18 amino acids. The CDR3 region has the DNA TGTGCCAGCAGTTACTACGGGACTAGCGGGGGAATTCAAGAGACCCAGCACTTC. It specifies CASSYYGTSGGIQETQHF.

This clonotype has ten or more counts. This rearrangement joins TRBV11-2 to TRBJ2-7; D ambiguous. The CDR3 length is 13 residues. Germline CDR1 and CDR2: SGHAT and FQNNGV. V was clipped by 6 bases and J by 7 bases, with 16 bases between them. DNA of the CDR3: TGTGCCAGCAGTCGAAGTCGTACTGAGGAGCAGTACTTC. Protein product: CASSRSRTEEQYF.

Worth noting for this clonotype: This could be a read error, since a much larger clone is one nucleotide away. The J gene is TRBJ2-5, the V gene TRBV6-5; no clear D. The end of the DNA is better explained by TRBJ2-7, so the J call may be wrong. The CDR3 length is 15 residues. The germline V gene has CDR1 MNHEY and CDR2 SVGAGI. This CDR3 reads CASSYVALGSHEQYF. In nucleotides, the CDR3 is TGTGCCAGCAGTTACGTCGCATTAGGTTCCCACGAGCAGTACTTC.

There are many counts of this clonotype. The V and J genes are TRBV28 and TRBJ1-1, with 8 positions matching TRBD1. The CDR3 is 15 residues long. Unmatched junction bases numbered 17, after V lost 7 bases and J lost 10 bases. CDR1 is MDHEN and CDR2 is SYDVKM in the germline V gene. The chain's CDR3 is CASTDTGGGSEGAFF. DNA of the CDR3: TGTGCCAGCACCGATACAGGGGGGGGGTCAGAGGGAGCTTTCTTT.

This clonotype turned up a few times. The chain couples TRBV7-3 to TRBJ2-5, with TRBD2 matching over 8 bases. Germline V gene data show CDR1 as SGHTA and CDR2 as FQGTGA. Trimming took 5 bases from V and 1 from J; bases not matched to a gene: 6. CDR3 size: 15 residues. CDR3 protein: CASSPMRGVQETQYF. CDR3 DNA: TGTGCCAGCAGCCCCATGCGGGGGGTCCAAGAGACCCAGTACTTC.

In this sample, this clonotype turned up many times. The CDR3 coding sequence is TGTGCCAGTAGTGTCAGGGGTGCGGTTGATCAGCCCCAGCATTTT. This translates into CASSVRGAVDQPQHF. The V call is TRBV19, the J call TRBJ1-5, with a possible D match to TRBD1 (6 bases). V was trimmed by 5 bases and J by 5 bases, leaving 16 bases between them. The CDR3 is 15 residues long. Germline-derived CDR1 and CDR2 are LNHDA and SQIVND (reference sequence).

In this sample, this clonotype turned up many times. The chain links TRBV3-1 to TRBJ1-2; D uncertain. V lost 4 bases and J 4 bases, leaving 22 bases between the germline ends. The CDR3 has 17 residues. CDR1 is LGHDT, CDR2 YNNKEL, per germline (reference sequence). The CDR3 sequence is CASSLFCTLRKTYGYTF. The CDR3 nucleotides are TGTGCCAGCAGCCTCTTCTGCACCCTTCGAAAGACCTATGGCTACACCTTC. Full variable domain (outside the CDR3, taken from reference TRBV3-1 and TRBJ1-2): DTAVSQTPKYLVTQMGNDKSIKCEQNLGHDTMYWYKQDSKKFLKIMFSYNNKELIINETVPNRFSPKSPDKAHLNLHINSLELGDSAVYFCASSLFCTLRKTYGYTFGSGTRLTVV.

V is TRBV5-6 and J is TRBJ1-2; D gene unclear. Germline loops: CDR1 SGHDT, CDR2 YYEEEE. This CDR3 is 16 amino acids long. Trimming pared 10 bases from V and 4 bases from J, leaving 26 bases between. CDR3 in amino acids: CAGFTFNSRKTYGYTF. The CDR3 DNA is TGTGCCGGCTTCACATTCAATAGTCGAAAGACCTATGGCTACACCTTC.

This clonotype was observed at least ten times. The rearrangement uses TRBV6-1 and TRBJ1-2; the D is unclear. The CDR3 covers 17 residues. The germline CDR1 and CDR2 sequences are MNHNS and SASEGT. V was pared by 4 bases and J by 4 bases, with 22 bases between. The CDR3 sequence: CASSGPLECRKTYGYTF. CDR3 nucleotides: TGTGCCAGCAGTGGTCCCTTGGAATGTAGAAAGACCTATGGCTACACCTTC.

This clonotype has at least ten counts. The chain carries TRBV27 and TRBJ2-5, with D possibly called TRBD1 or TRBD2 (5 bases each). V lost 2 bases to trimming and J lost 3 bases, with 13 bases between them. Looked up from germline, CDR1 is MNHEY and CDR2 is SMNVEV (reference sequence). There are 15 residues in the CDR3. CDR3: CASSLRDGKKETQYF. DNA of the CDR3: TGTGCCAGCAGTTTACGGGACGGAAAGAAAGAGACCCAGTACTTC.

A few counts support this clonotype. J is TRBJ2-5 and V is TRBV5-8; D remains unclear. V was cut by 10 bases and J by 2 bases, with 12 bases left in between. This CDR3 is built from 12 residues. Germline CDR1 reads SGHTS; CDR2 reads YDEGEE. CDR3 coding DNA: TGTGCCTCCCGAAGAAGGCAAGAGACCCAGTACTTC. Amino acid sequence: CASRRRQETQYF.

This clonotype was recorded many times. The CDR3 spells CASSGLLNTGELFF. The CDR3 nucleotides are TGCGCCAGCAGCGGCTTATTGAACACCGGGGAGCTGTTTTTT. The V and J genes are TRBV5-1 and TRBJ2-2, with D unresolved. Germline V gene data show CDR1 as SGHRS and CDR2 as YFSETQ. Trimming removed 4 bases at V and 1 base at J, with 8 bases between. The CDR3 has 14 residues.